Below, one T cell receptor (beta chain) is given with its context. This record belongs to a study of cytomegalovirus exposure and HLA in healthy donors. Both 60 Vbeta primers and 13 Jbeta primers went into the PCR. Clones were read by immunoSEQ multiplex PCR, and TCRdb kept only the in-frame ones, dropping some. The sample yields approximately 73,000 clones, 60% to 70% seen once. This receptor was obtained from a man aged 25-45 years in good health and CMV-seropositive. Sequences were obtained from PBMCs.

As DNA, the CDR3 is TGCGCCAGCAGTGTGGGGACAGGTTGCTCCGAGCAGTACTTC. Amino acids: CASSVGTGCSEQYF. The rearrangement uses TRBV10-1 and TRBJ2-7; TRBD1 matches 8 bases. Germline assignment: CDR1 WNHNN and CDR2 SYGVQD (reference sequence). CDR3 length: 14 residues. V dropped 4 bases and J dropped 6; count of bases not matched to a gene: 8.